Listed below are T cell receptor beta chains from one sample, sequenced in a study of cytomegalovirus exposure and HLA in healthy donors. The protocol was immunoSEQ multiplex PCR, while the TCRdb copy is restricted to in-frame clones and leaves out a portion. Its table lists 50,000 to 70,000 clones. Sequencing used PBMCs. The receptors here all came from a man aged 50 to 60 in good health and CMV-seropositive. The CDR3 runs from the conserved cysteine through the conserved F or W. A D gene is named only where the DNA matches it firmly.

J gene	D gene	V gene	CDR3 length	CDR3 protein	CDR3 DNA
TRBJ2-5	TRBD2	TRBV2	15	CASSEAPGGKETQYF	TGTGCCAGCAGTGAGGCTCCGGGGGGGAAAGAGACCCAGTACTTC
TRBJ1-5	-	TRBV7-9	13	CASSSQENQPQHF	TGTGCCAGCAGCTCACAGGAAAATCAGCCCCAGCATTTT
TRBJ2-5	TRBD2	TRBV18	17	CASSPGVQRGGQETQYF	TGTGCCAGCTCACCAGGAGTCCAGCGGGGGGGCCAAGAGACCCAGTACTTC
TRBJ1-6	-	TRBV28	16	CASRDGTLSYNSPLHF	TGTGCCAGCAGGGATGGGACACTCTCCTATAATTCACCCCTCCACTTT
TRBJ1-2	-	TRBV30	12	CAWSPTGNHYTF	TGTGCCTGGAGTCCTACAGGGAATCACTACACCTTC
TRBJ2-5	TRBD2	TRBV7-7	16	CASSLGTSGGAKTQYF	TGTGCTAGCAGCTTAGGGACTAGCGGGGGGGCAAAGACCCAGTACTTC
TRBJ1-1	-	TRBV9	14	CASSPRPGNTEAFF	TGTGCCAGCAGCCCTCGCCCCGGGAACACTGAAGCTTTCTTT
TRBJ2-5	-	TRBV7-9	14	CASSPSGGEETQYF	TGTGCCAGCAGCCCAAGCGGAGGGGAAGAGACCCAGTACTTC
TRBJ2-1	-	TRBV7-2	14	CASSSQGFIGEQFF	TGTGCCAGCAGCTCGCAGGGGTTCATCGGTGAGCAGTTCTTC
TRBJ2-2	-	TRBV7-2	15	CASSLAGVNTGELFF	TGTGCCAGCAGCTTAGCCGGGGTTAACACCGGGGAGCTGTTTTTT
TRBJ2-6	TRBD1	TRBV7-2	16	CASSWTGGAGANVLTF	TGTGCCAGCAGCTGGACAGGGGGCGCCGGGGCCAACGTCCTGACTTTC
TRBJ1-3	TRBD1	TRBV11-2	16	CASSSGTGLSGNTIYF	TGTGCCAGCAGCTCCGGGACAGGCCTCTCTGGAAACACCATATATTTT
TRBJ2-1	TRBD2	TRBV5-1	16	CASSAPGGGSYNEQFF	TGCGCCAGCAGCGCCCCGGGGGGTGGGTCCTACAATGAGCAGTTCTTC
TRBJ2-7	TRBD2	TRBV6-6	14	CASRRTSGHYEQYF	TGTGCCAGCCGACGGACTAGCGGACACTACGAGCAGTACTTC
TRBJ2-6	TRBD1	TRBV2	16	CARGQGGDSGANVLTF	TGTGCCAGGGGACAGGGGGGGGACTCTGGGGCCAACGTCCTGACTTTC
TRBJ1-4	TRBD1	TRBV6-5	14	CASSRQGDFEKLFF	TGTGCCAGCAGTCGACAGGGGGATTTTGAAAAACTGTTTTTT
TRBJ1-1	-	TRBV6-1	15	CASSGSGREGTEAFF	TGTGCCAGCAGTGGGTCAGGGCGTGAAGGGACTGAAGCTTTCTTT
TRBJ2-1	-	TRBV19	15	CASSTDTGSDNEQFF	TGTGCCAGTAGTACCGACACAGGGTCCGACAATGAGCAGTTCTTC
TRBJ2-7	TRBD1	TRBV6-5	15	CASRTGTGYPYEQYF	TGTGCCAGCAGAACCGGGACAGGTTATCCCTACGAGCAGTACTTC
TRBJ1-2	TRBD1	TRBV6-6	12	CASTRDREGYTF	TGTGCCAGCACCCGAGACAGGGAGGGCTACACCTTC
TRBJ1-2	TRBD1	TRBV14	14	CASSPGTGGYGYTF	TGTGCCAGCAGCCCCGGGACAGGGGGATATGGCTACACCTTC
TRBJ2-3	-	TRBV6-5	13	CASSYSIGGTQYF	TGTGCCAGCAGTTACTCGATAGGGGGTACGCAGTATTTT
TRBJ2-7	TRBD1	TRBV6-6	14	CASSSSDRSYEQYF	TGTGCCAGCAGCTCTTCGGACAGGTCCTACGAGCAGTACTTC
TRBJ2-3	-	TRBV19	13	CASSEINTDTQYF	TGTGCCAGTAGCGAGATCAACACAGATACGCAGTATTTT
TRBJ2-7	TRBD1	TRBV6-5	15	CASRLSGTALYEQYF	TGTGCCAGCAGGCTTTCCGGGACAGCTTTATACGAGCAGTACTTC
TRBJ1-4	-	TRBV5-4	17	CASSQTGMGTTNEKLFF	TGTGCCAGCAGCCAGACCGGGATGGGAACAACTAATGAAAAACTGTTTTTT
TRBJ1-2	TRBD1	TRBV28	16	CASSPTGTGGRNGYTF	TGTGCCAGCAGTCCGACCGGGACAGGGGGAAGGAATGGCTACACCTTC
TRBJ1-1	TRBD1	TRBV10-3	14	CAISEDPGGTEAFF	TGTGCCATCAGTGAGGACCCAGGGGGCACTGAAGCTTTCTTT
TRBJ2-5	-	TRBV25-1	16	CASSERGKGLQETQYF	TGTGCCAGCAGTGAGAGGGGGAAGGGGCTTCAAGAGACCCAGTACTTC